This T cell receptor beta chain comes out of a study of Ad26.COV2.S vaccination and SARS-CoV-2 variants. Study-level results: Ad26.COV2.S recipients had broader spike-specific TCRs (P = 0.0014).

Noted treatment: 15 to 20 received Ad26.COV2.S at low or high dose, single or two shots; several received placebo; per-sample allocation not given. Day 63 after the first injection of vaccine or placebo was the sampling time. The administered vaccine (an Ad26 vector) expressed Wuhan-strain SARS-CoV-2 spike. In the case of this clone: Its cognate antigen is unknown.

TCRdb's copy holds only in-frame clones and misses some; the assay was immunoSEQ multiplex PCR. Of 400,000 to 450,000 clones listed, about 90% are singletons. This receptor was taken from a person aged 18 to 65 who received the Ad26.COV2.S COVID-19 vaccine or a placebo. Sequences were derived from peripheral blood, sampled in a trial of Ad26.COV2.S vaccine versus placebo.

DNA for the CDR3: TGCAGTGCTAGTAGTCTCCCGAATGAGCAGTTCTTC. Its translation: CSASSLPNEQFF. The chain is built from TRBV20-1 and TRBJ2-1; D not certain. Trimming took 3 bases from V and 7 from J, leaving 10 bases between them. This CDR3 is built from 12 residues. Germline-derived CDR1 and CDR2 are DFQATT and SNEGSKA (reference sequence).